The following is a T cell receptor (beta chain) sequence with its context. The sample originates from a study of blood T cell repertoires in COVID-19. About the study: From the United States, Italy and Spain came samples of acute and convalescent COVID-19. From T cells, B-cell-depleted T cells, or PBMCs came the material, which was cDNA or gDNA.

The CDR3 totals 15 residues. Germline CDR1 SGHRS, CDR2 YFSETQ. Trimming removed 4 bases from V and 1 base from J; junction bases left unmatched: 7. As originally analysed: Using reference gene primer amplification, nucleated cell counts were estimated. Clones were sequenced by immunoSEQ multiplex PCR, and TCRdb holds only the in-frame ones, with some missing. Clonal size and the V and J genes are those of that table, whereas D and trimming came from the DNA. This sample has roughly 60,000 clones, with around nine tenths found just once. This clonotype was sampled from a man aged 70 or older with acute or convalescent COVID-19. The sequenced material came from peripheral blood. The V call is TRBV5-1, the J call TRBJ1-1, with 7 bases lining up with TRBD1. The CDR3 loop reads CASSTRQGRNTEAFF. As DNA, the CDR3 is TGCGCCAGCAGCACCAGACAGGGACGGAACACTGAAGCTTTCTTT.